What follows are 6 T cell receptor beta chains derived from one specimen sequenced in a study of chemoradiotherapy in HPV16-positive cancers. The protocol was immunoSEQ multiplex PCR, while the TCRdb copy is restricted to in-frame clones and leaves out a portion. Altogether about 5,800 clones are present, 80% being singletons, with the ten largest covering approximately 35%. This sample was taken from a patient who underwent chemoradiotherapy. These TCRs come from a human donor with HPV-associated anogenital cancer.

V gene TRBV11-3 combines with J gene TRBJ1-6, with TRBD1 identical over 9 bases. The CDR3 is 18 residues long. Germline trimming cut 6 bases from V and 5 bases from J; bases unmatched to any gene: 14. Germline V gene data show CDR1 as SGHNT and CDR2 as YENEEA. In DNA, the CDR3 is TGTGCCAGCAGAAGATCGAGGAGGGGACAGGGACATAATTCACCCCTCCACTTT. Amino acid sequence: CASRRSRRGQGHNSPLHF.

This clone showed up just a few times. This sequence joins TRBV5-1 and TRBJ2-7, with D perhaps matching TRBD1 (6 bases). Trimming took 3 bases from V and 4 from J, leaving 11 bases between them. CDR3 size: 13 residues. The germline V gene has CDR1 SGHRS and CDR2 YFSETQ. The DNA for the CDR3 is TGCGCCAGCAGCTACGGGACAAATTACGAGCAGTACTTC. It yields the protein CASSYGTNYEQYF.

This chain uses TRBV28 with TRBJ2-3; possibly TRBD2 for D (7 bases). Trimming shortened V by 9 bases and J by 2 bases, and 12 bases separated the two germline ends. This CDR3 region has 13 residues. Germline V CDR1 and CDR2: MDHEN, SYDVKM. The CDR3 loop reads CASGGGATDTQYF. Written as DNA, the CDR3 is TGTGCCAGTGGAGGGGGGGCCACAGATACGCAGTATTTT.

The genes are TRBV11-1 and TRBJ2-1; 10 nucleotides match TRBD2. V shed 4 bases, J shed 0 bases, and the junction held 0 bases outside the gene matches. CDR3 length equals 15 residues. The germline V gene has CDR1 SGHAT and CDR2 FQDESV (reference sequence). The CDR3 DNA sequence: TGTGCCAGCAGCTCTAGCGGGAGCTCCTACAATGAGCAGTTCTTC. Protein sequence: CASSSSGSSYNEQFF.

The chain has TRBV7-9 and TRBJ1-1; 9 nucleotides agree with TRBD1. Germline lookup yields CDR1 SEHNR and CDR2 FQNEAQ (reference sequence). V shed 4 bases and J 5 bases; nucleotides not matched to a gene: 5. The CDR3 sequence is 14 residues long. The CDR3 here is CASSSQGAVTEAFF. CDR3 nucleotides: TGTGCCAGCAGCTCACAGGGGGCTGTAACTGAAGCTTTCTTT.

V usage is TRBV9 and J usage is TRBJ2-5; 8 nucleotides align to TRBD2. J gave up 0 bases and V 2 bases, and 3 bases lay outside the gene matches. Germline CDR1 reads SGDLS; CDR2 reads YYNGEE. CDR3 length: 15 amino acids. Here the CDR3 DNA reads TGTGCCAGCAGCGTGGGACTAGGGGACCAAGAGACCCAGTACTTC. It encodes CASSVGLGDQETQYF.